This T cell receptor beta chain was retrieved from a study of technical replicates of blood from several donors. After removal of 4 bases from V and 5 bases from J, the junction contained 4 bases not matched to a gene. The CDR3 totals 14 residues. Germline V gene data show CDR1 as LNHDA and CDR2 as SQIVND (reference sequence). Profiled with immunoSEQ multiplex PCR; TCRdb holds only in-frame clones, not every one. The sample has roughly 50,000 clones, nearly 95% seen once. The chain couples TRBV19 to TRBJ1-4, with 7 bases that match TRBD1. Sequenced input: PBMCs. This TCR was recovered from a human donor in good health. Some clones in this sample may be carry-over from other donors' samples. The CDR3 here is CASSKRQGNEKLFF. CDR3 sequence (DNA): TGTGCCAGTAGTAAAAGACAGGGAAATGAAAAACTGTTTTTT.